The present T cell receptor beta chain was sequenced within a study of T cell repertoires in cytomegalovirus infection. Study overall: Both CMV infection and a matching HLA type were indicated by public TCR beta signatures.

Germline assignment: CDR1 SEHNR and CDR2 FQNEAQ (reference sequence). This CDR3 contains 13 residues. Deletions cut 3 bases from V and 0 bases from J, with 4 bases between. This clonotype was recorded at least ten times. The antigen remains undetermined. Whole-study results and caveats: CMV-specific HLA-C-restricted TCR beta clonotypes dominated the ex vivo response. Identification of carriers of CMV plus the relevant HLA was achieved through cumulative public TCR beta family frequency.

Via MiXCR, TCRdb re-called the reads, giving one row per CDR3 protein. The sample consists of approximately 76,000 distinct CDR3 sequences, around 3.4% of them appearing once. V usage is TRBV7-9 and J usage is TRBJ2-3; D is unresolved. The origin of this receptor is a human donor in good health (CMV status not recorded). Some clones in this sample may be carry-over from other donors' samples. The sample comprised PBMCs. The DNA of the CDR3 is TGTGCCAGCAGCTTCCAGAGCACAGATACGCAGTATTTT. The encoded protein is CASSFQSTDTQYF.